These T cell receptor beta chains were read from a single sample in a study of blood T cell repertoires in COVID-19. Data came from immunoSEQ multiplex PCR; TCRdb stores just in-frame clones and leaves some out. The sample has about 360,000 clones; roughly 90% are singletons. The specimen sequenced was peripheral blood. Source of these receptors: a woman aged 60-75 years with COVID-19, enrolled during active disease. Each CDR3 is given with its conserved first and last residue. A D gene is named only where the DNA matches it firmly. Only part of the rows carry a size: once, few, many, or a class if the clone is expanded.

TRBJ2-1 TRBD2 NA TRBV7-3 TGTGCCAGCAGCCAGGGGGGACTAGCGAGTGAGCAGTTCTTC CASSQGGLASEQFF
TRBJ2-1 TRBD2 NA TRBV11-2 TGTGCCAGCAGCTTACTGTATGTGCGAGCGGGGGGCGACAATGAGCAGTTCTTC CASSLLYVRAGGDNEQFF
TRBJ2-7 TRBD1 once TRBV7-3 TGTGCCAGCAGCTTAGGACAGGGCCAAGGGGTCTACGAGCAGTACTTC CASSLGQGQGVYEQYF
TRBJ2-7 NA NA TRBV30 TGTGCCTGGGCCTTCTCTACCCCATCCTACGAGCAGTACTTC CAWAFSTPSYEQYF
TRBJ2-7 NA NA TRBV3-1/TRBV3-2 TGTGCCAGCAGCCAAGGGGAGGGGGGTTCCTACGAGCAGTACTTC CASSQGEGGSYEQYF
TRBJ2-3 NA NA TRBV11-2 TGTGCCAGCACCCCCTCGGCAACGAGGGTTTCTAGCACAGATACGCAGTATTTT CASTPSATRVSSTDTQYF
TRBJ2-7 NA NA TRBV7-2 TGTGCCAGCAGCTTAGGGGCACTAGTTTACGAGCAGTACTTC CASSLGALVYEQYF
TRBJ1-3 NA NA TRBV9 TGTGCCAGCAGCGTAGGGCGGCAAGACACCATATATTTT CASSVGRQDTIYF
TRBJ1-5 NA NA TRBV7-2 TGTGCCAGCAGCTTACGGGGCAATCAGCCCCAGCATTTT CASSLRGNQPQHF
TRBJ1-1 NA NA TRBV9 TGTGCCAGCAGCCCCACCGAGAGAGGGGGCACTGAAGCTTTCTTT CASSPTERGGTEAFF
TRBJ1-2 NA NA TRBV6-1 TGTGCCAGCAGTGACCTCGGTCGTCGCACCTTC CASSDLGRRTF
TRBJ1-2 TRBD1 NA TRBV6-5 TGTGCCAGCAGCGGACAGGGGGCGATCTATGGCTACACCTTC CASSGQGAIYGYTF
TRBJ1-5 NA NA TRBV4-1 TGCGCCAGCAGCCAAGCAGGGAACAGGGAACCCCAGCATTTT CASSQAGNREPQHF
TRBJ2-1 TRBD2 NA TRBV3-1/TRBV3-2 TGTGCCAGCAGTTCTACTAGCGGGGGGAAAGATGAGCAGTTCTTC CASSSTSGGKDEQFF
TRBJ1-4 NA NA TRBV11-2 TGTGCCAGCAGCTTAGACCCTTCACAGGAAAAACTGTTTTTT CASSLDPSQEKLFF
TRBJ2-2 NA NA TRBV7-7 TGTGCCAGCAGCTTAGCGTCTCCCTTCACCGGGGAGCTGTTTTTT CASSLASPFTGELFF
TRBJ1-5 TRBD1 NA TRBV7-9 TGTGCCAGCAGCTTAGGGACAGGGCCTTTAAATCAGCCCCAGCATTTT CASSLGTGPLNQPQHF
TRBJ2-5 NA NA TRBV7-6 TGTGCCAGCAGCGGCTGGGAGGACTTCCAAGAGACCCAGTACTTC CASSGWEDFQETQYF
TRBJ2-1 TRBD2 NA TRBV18 TGTGCCAGCTCACCACCGGGGGGGATCAATGAGCAGTTCTTC CASSPPGGINEQFF
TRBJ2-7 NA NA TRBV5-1 TGCGCCAGCAGCTTGGATCCGGGGGTTAGCTCCTACGAGCAGTACTTC CASSLDPGVSSYEQYF